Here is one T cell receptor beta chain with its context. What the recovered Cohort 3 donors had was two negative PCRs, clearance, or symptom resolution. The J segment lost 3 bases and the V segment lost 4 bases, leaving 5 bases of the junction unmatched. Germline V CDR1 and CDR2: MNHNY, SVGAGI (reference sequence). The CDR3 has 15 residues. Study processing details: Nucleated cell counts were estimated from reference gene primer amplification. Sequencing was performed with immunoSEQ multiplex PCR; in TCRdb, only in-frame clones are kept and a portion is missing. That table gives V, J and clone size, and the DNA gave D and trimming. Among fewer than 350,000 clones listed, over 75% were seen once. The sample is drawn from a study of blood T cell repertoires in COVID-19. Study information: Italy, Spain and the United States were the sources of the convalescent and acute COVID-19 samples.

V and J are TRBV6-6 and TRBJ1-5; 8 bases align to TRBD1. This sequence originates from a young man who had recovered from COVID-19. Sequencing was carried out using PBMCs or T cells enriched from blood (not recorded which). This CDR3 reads CASSSEGQDNQPQHF. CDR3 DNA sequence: TGTGCCAGCAGTTCCGAGGGACAGGACAATCAGCCCCAGCATTTT.